This is a list of T cell receptor beta chains from one sample in a study of OX40 agonist ivuxolimab in advanced cancers. Sequencing used immunoSEQ multiplex PCR; TCRdb keeps in-frame clones, though not all of them. This sample yields 65,000 to 85,000 clones, of which about 87% are seen a single time; 4% to 5% belongs to the top ten. The source was CD4+ or CD8+ T cells sorted from blood, collected in a trial of the OX40 agonist ivuxolimab. These receptor sequences come from an adult with an advanced solid tumor such as melanoma, head and neck, liver or kidney cancer. Each CDR3 is given with its conserved first and last residue.

J gene: TRBJ2-1; V gene: TRBV11-2; CDR3 protein: CASSWNGQGISYNEQFF
J gene: TRBJ1-6; V gene: TRBV2; CDR3 protein: CASSGQGISYNSPLHF
J gene: -; V gene: TRBV6-5; CDR3 protein: CASRLAAGDRYEQYF
J gene: TRBJ2-3; V gene: TRBV7-2; CDR3 protein: CASSLTKTSTDTQYF
J gene: TRBJ1-2; V gene: TRBV30; CDR3 protein: CAWSAKGGGGYTF
J gene: -; V gene: TRBV2; CDR3 protein: CATRGGTGSYEQYF
J gene: TRBJ2-3; V gene: TRBV2; CDR3 protein: CASDNGILTDTQYF
J gene: TRBJ2-1; V gene: TRBV27; CDR3 protein: CASSLSGTSGSSGTGNEQFF
J gene: TRBJ2-3; V gene: TRBV5-8; CDR3 protein: CASSLTRDSSTDTQYF
J gene: TRBJ1-6; V gene: TRBV10-3; CDR3 protein: CASHNNNSPLHF
J gene: TRBJ1-1; V gene: TRBV9; CDR3 protein: CASSVTGGNTEAFF
J gene: TRBJ2-5; V gene: TRBV5-4; CDR3 protein: CASSSTLAGETQYF
J gene: -; V gene: TRBV5-6; CDR3 protein: CASSPGHSYEQYF
J gene: TRBJ2-5; V gene: TRBV6-6; CDR3 protein: CASRFDIGDVGTQYF
J gene: TRBJ2-3; V gene: TRBV2; CDR3 protein: CASRGQGPDTQYF
J gene: TRBJ1-6; V gene: TRBV13; CDR3 protein: CASSPYRGQNNSPLHF
J gene: TRBJ1-6; V gene: TRBV27; CDR3 protein: CASSLLTDSPLHF
J gene: TRBJ2-2; V gene: TRBV18; CDR3 protein: CASSEYTGELFF
J gene: TRBJ2-1; V gene: TRBV28; CDR3 protein: CASSRSGIAYNEQFF
J gene: TRBJ2-7; V gene: TRBV2; CDR3 protein: CASDSGTTSYEQYF
J gene: TRBJ1-3; V gene: TRBV7-9; CDR3 protein: CASSETGGAGNTIYF
J gene: TRBJ1-3; V gene: TRBV10-3; CDR3 protein: CAISVSGALDTIYF
J gene: TRBJ2-1; V gene: TRBV28; CDR3 protein: CASIPAGFGTSGYNEQFF
J gene: TRBJ1-4; V gene: TRBV2; CDR3 protein: CASTKQETTNEKLFF
J gene: TRBJ1-2; V gene: TRBV28; CDR3 protein: CASSLGRPAGDTF
J gene: TRBJ1-4; V gene: TRBV18; CDR3 protein: CASSPARDVTNEKLFF
J gene: TRBJ2-3; V gene: TRBV7-3; CDR3 protein: CASSRSLTDTQYF
J gene: TRBJ1-4; V gene: TRBV28; CDR3 protein: CASSTPANEKLFF
J gene: TRBJ1-1; V gene: TRBV19; CDR3 protein: CASSIRDRPTNTEAFF
J gene: TRBJ2-7; V gene: TRBV6-6; CDR3 protein: CASRAGRSSYEQYF
J gene: TRBJ2-7; V gene: TRBV5-5; CDR3 protein: CASSLVGQGYYEQYF
J gene: TRBJ1-3; V gene: TRBV28; CDR3 protein: CASSLYGVRSGNTIYF
J gene: TRBJ2-1; V gene: TRBV6-5; CDR3 protein: CASSLPGGRYEQFF
J gene: -; V gene: TRBV5-1; CDR3 protein: CASSSGQASSYEQYF
J gene: TRBJ2-7; V gene: TRBV5-1; CDR3 protein: CASSSRVSDEQYF
J gene: TRBJ1-3; V gene: TRBV7-8; CDR3 protein: CASSLPTRSGNTIYF
J gene: TRBJ2-5; V gene: TRBV5-1; CDR3 protein: CASSLAASGGEETQYF
J gene: TRBJ2-1; V gene: TRBV4-2; CDR3 protein: CASSTHGGGEQFF
J gene: TRBJ1-1; V gene: TRBV11-2; CDR3 protein: CASTPLEGQHTSNTEAFF
J gene: TRBJ2-7; V gene: TRBV4-2; CDR3 protein: CASSQVVSGSSYEQYF
J gene: TRBJ2-1; V gene: TRBV18; CDR3 protein: CASSPRAQGANNEQFF
J gene: TRBJ1-1; V gene: TRBV28; CDR3 protein: CASSSGGYDTEAFF
J gene: TRBJ1-5; V gene: TRBV7-2; CDR3 protein: CASSLEVLGNSNQPQHF
J gene: TRBJ2-7; V gene: TRBV5-1; CDR3 protein: CASSLAITPNSYEQYF